One and the same sample provided the 19 T cell receptor beta chains below, sequenced in a study of technical replicates of blood from a few donors. Profiling relied on immunoSEQ multiplex PCR, and the TCRdb table lists in-frame clones only, not all of them. In the table there are 60,000 to 75,000 clones, 95% to 98% of which are singletons. Material for sequencing was T cells isolated from PBMCs. Receptor source: a human donor in good health.

This chain uses TRBV10-3 with TRBJ2-1; 10 bases agree with TRBD1. With 7 bases clipped from V and 7 bases from J, the junction kept 7 bases outside the gene matches. CDR3 length: 14 residues. Germline V lookup: CDR1 ENHRY, CDR2 SYGVKD. CDR3 bases: TGTGCCATCATAAGGGACAGGGGAACAAATGAGCAGTTCTTC. It codes for CAIIRDRGTNEQFF.

The gene calls are TRBV4-2 and TRBJ1-2; D possibly corresponds to TRBD1 (5 bases). Germline CDR1 is LGHNA and CDR2 is YNFKEQ. The CDR3 has 14 residues. Trimming took off 0 bases at V and 7 bases at J, with 12 bases between the two ends. The CDR3 DNA sequence: TGTGCCAGCAGCCAAGATTCAGGGACTGGTGGCTACACCTTC. This sequence encodes CASSQDSGTGGYTF.

This chain connects TRBV28 to TRBJ1-4; D is perhaps TRBD1 (5 bases). Trimming cost V 1 base and J 1 base, with 16 bases left between them. The length of the CDR3 is 18 residues. CDR1 and CDR2 (germline): MDHEN, SYDVKM. The CDR3 DNA reads TGTGCCAGCAGTTTATTAGGAGACGGGGGAGGAACTAATGAAAAACTGTTTTTT. It translates to CASSLLGDGGGTNEKLFF.

The V gene is TRBV2, the J gene TRBJ2-5, with a possible D match to TRBD2 (5 bases). The CDR3 is made up of 14 amino acids. In germline, CDR1 is SNHLY, CDR2 FYNNEI. Trimming removed 6 bases at V and 5 bases at J, with 16 bases between. The CDR3: CASSDTGNRETQYF. In DNA form, the CDR3 reads TGTGCCAGCAGCGATACGGGGAACCGGGAGACCCAGTACTTC.

The chain combines TRBV7-9 with TRBJ2-1, with D possibly TRBD2 on 5 matching bases. This CDR3 has 15 amino acids. Between the trimmed V and J ends, which lost 2 bases and 1 base, there was a span of 9 bases. Germline CDR1 is SEHNR and CDR2 is FQNEAQ (reference sequence). CDR3 loop: CASSLIASSYNEQFF. CDR3 sequence (DNA): TGTGCCAGCAGCTTAATAGCGAGTTCCTACAATGAGCAGTTCTTC. The whole variable domain, filled in from reference TRBV7-9 and TRBJ2-1, reads DTGVSQNPRHKITKRGQNVTFRCDPISEHNRLYWYRQTLGQGPEFLTYFQNEAQLEKSRLLSDRFSAERPKGSFSTLEIQRTEQGDSAMYLCASSLIASSYNEQFFGPGTRLTVL.

The rearrangement uses TRBV19 and TRBJ2-5, with 8 positions matching TRBD1. CDR1 is LNHDA and CDR2 is SQIVND in the germline V gene (reference sequence). Trimming cost V 5 bases and J 3 bases; bases outside gene matches: 8. The CDR3 consists of 15 residues. CDR3 loop: CASSPRTGSKETQYF. CDR3 nucleotide sequence: TGTGCCAGTAGTCCCCGGACAGGGTCGAAAGAGACCCAGTACTTC.

The V gene is TRBV7-2, the J gene TRBJ2-6; no clear D gene. V lost 4 bases and J 0 bases, leaving 7 bases between the germline ends. Germline loops: CDR1 SGHTA, CDR2 FQGNSA. This CDR3 is built from 15 residues. The CDR3 protein is CASSSRNSGANVLTF. The CDR3 bases are TGTGCCAGCAGCTCCCGTAACTCTGGGGCCAACGTCCTGACTTTC.

The CDR3 region is CASSLAGVSSYEQYF. DNA for the CDR3: TGCGCCAGCAGTTTAGCGGGAGTGAGCTCCTACGAGCAGTACTTC. This chain connects TRBV4-1 to TRBJ2-7; 9 bases match TRBD2. The CDR3 is 15 amino acids. The V gene end was trimmed by 6 bases and the J gene end by 0 bases; junction bases not matched to a gene: 6. CDR1 and CDR2 from the germline V gene are MGHRA and YSYEKL.

The chain links TRBV30 to TRBJ1-4; D gene ambiguous. Trimming stripped 4 bases from V and 6 bases from J, with 27 bases between. Germline CDR1 is GTSNPN and CDR2 is SVGIG (reference sequence). The CDR3 sequence is 18 residues long. CDR3: CAWITFPPQLRPYEKLFF. The CDR3 coding sequence is TGTGCCTGGATCACCTTCCCTCCCCAACTAAGACCTTATGAAAAACTGTTTTTT.

This clone is a singleton in its sample. This sequence joins TRBV4-1 and TRBJ1-3; the D gene is possibly TRBD1 (6 bases). Germline V gene lookup returns CDR1 MGHRA and CDR2 YSYEKL. Trimming took 4 bases from V and 0 from J, leaving 16 bases between them. This CDR3 is 17 amino acids long. This chain's CDR3 is CASSPVRDTYSGNTIYF. The DNA for the CDR3 is TGCGCCAGCAGCCCTGTCCGGGACACTTACTCTGGAAACACCATATATTTT.

V is TRBV2 and J is TRBJ2-5; D unresolved. CDR3 length: 13 residues. CDR1 and CDR2 from the germline V gene are SNHLY and FYNNEI. V was trimmed by 8 bases and J by 3 bases, leaving 13 bases between them. The CDR3 region has the DNA TGTGCCAGCGTCTACTCCGTGGAAGAGACCCAGTACTTC. This gives the protein CASVYSVEETQYF.

This chain connects TRBV9 to TRBJ2-7, with 10 bases identical to TRBD2. Germline V gene sequence: CDR1 SGDLS, CDR2 YYNGEE. V lost 5 bases and J lost 2; bases outside the gene matches: 7. The CDR3 spans 15 residues. The CDR3 nucleotides are TGTGCCAGCAGTCCGAGCGGGAGGGTTGCCTACGAGCAGTACTTC. Translating it yields CASSPSGRVAYEQYF. The whole variable domain, filled in from reference TRBV9 and TRBJ2-7, reads DSGVTQTPKHLITATGQRVTLRCSPRSGDLSVYWYQQSLDQGLQFLIQYYNGEERAKGNILERFSAQQFPDLHSELNLSSLELGDSALYFCASSPSGRVAYEQYFGPGTRLTVT.

The chain links TRBV16 to TRBJ1-1, with no clear D. The CDR3 has 13 amino acids. With 0 bases removed from V and 1 base from J, the gap between germline ends came to 3 bases. Germline loops: CDR1 KGHSY, CDR2 FQNENV. CDR3 nucleotides: TGTGCCAGCAGCCAATCTAGGAACACTGAAGCTTTCTTT. Translation gives CASSQSRNTEAFF.

The V and J genes are TRBV5-4 and TRBJ1-3; no definite D call. Germline CDR1 SGHNT, CDR2 YYREEE (reference sequence). V lost 7 bases and J lost 8, with 13 bases in between. The CDR3 runs 12 residues. CDR3 sequence reads: CASGDSGDTIYF. In DNA, the CDR3 is TGTGCCAGCGGAGACTCGGGTGACACCATATATTTT.

The DNA of the CDR3 is TGTGCCAGCAGTTACGGGCCGAATGAAAAACTGTTTTTT. Protein: CASSYGPNEKLFF. The chain carries TRBV6-5 and TRBJ1-4; D not certain. CDR1 and CDR2 (germline): MNHEY, SVGAGI. The V end lost 2 bases, the J end lost 5 bases, and 6 bases lay between the germline ends. The CDR3 spans 13 residues.

This rearrangement joins TRBV7-9 to TRBJ1-1, with a weak D call TRBD1 (6 bases). This CDR3 is built from 14 residues. CDR1 and CDR2 (germline): SEHNR, FQNEAQ (reference sequence). V dropped 5 bases and J dropped 1 base, with 11 bases sitting between them. CDR3 DNA: TGTGCCAGCAGCGAGACGACAGGGAACACTGAAGCTTTCTTT. Its translation: CASSETTGNTEAFF.

The genes are TRBV12-2 and TRBJ2-7; TRBD1, the table's D call, lacks a check against the DNA. TRBV12-2 is marked as a pseudogene. The CDR3 totals 14 residues. The CDR3 coding sequence is TGTGCAAGTCGCCCTAGGACAGTTGTATACGAGCAGTACTTC. Translating gives CASRPRTVVYEQYF.

The rearrangement uses TRBV28 and TRBJ2-7; a weak D match, TRBD2 (7 bases). V lost 7 bases to trimming and J lost 2 bases, with 30 bases between them. Per germline, CDR1 MDHEN and CDR2 SYDVKM. The CDR3 is 19 amino acids. Written as DNA, the CDR3 is TGTGCCAGCACTCCCCTCGGGGGCTTTGGTGTGCGGGGGACCTACGAGCAGTACTTC. Protein product: CASTPLGGFGVRGTYEQYF.

The chain links TRBV6-5 to TRBJ2-1, with D tentatively TRBD2 (6 bases). This CDR3 comprises 15 residues. Deletions cut 5 bases from V and 3 bases from J, with 14 bases between. The germline V gene encodes CDR1 MNHEY and CDR2 SVGAGI. In nucleotides, the CDR3 is TGTGCCAGCAGTCCAGGACTACCCATCTACAATGAGCAGTTCTTC. Its protein is CASSPGLPIYNEQFF.